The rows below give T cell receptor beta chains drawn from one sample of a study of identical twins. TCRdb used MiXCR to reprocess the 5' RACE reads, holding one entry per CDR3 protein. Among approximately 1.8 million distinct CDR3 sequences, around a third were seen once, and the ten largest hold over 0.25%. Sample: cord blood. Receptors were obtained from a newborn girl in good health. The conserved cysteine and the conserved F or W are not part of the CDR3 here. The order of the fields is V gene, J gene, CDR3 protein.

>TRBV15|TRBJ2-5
ATSRFPGGQETQY
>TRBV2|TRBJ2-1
ASRWTSAYNERF
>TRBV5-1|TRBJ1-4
ASSSSPGQEGEKLF
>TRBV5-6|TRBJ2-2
ASSPVDTNTGELF
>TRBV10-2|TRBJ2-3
ASSVGRPDTQY
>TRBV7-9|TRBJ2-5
ASSLFRERETQY
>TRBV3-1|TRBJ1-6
ASSQEAIRGSPLH
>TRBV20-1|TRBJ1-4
SARDLRNEKLF
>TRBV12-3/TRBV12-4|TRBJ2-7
ASSLASQRSHEQY
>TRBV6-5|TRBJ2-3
ASSYRGFPSTDTQY
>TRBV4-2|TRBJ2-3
ASRTGAGSDTQY
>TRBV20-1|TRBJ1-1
SARPTGPTEAF
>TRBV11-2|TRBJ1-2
ASSFGTGRINYGYT
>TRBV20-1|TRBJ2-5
SARSPSGGYQETQY
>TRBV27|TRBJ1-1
ASRGQAILNTEAF
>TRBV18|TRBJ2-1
ASSPLFDNEQF
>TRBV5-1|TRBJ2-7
ASSQASLSGYEQY
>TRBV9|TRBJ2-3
ASSARPFGLAGIADTQY
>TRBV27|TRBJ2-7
ASSFASAGEQY
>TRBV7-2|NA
AGSLPQRISYEQY
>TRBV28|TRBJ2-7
ASSFASGSSYEQY
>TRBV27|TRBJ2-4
ASISRADIQY
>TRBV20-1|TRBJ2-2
SARHVPGRSTGELF
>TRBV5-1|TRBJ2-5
ASSSGPTSYQETQY
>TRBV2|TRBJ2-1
ASRRSWVAGYNEQF
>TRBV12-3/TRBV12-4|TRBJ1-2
ASSSGVGGYT
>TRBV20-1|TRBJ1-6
SAPGTGGWNGSPLH
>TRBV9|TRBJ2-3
ASSVDPGESTDTQY
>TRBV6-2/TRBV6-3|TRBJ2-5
ASRPVSLWEQY
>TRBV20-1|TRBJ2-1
SASLGGEQF
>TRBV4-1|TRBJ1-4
ASSRDRGRLEKLF
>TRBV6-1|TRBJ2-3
ASLAGVSTDTQY
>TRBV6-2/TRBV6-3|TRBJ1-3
ASSYTVFSGNTIY
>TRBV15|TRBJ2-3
ATGRPGPYTDTQY
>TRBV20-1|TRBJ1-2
SATGSANYGYT
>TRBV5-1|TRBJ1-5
ASSLMPDNNQPQH
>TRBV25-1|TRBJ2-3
ASRGQVSTDTQY
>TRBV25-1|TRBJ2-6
ASSVGNSGANVLT
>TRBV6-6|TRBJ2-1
ASSYPTSGGHYEQF
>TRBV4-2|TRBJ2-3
ASSQGDGATDTQY
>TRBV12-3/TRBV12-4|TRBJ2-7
ASSLKGLASGAYEQY
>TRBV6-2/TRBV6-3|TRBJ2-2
ASGVTRDTGELF